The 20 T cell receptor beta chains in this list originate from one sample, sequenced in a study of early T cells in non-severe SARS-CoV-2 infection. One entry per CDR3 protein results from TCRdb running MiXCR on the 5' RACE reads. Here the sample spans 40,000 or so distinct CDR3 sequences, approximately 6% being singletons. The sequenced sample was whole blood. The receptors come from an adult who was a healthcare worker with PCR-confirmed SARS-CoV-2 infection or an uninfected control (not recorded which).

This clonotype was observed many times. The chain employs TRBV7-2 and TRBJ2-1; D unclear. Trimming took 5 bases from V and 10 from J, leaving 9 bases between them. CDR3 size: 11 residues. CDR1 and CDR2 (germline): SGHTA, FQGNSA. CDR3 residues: CASSPQREQFF. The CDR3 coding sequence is TGTGCCAGCAGCCCCCAGAGGGAGCAGTTCTTC.

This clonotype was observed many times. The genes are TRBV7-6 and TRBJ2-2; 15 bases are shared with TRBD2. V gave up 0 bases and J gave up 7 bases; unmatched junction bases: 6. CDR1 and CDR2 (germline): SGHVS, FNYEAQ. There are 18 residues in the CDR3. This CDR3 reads CASSLAGLAGGPDGELFF. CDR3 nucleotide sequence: TGTGCCAGCAGCTTAGCCGGACTAGCGGGGGGGCCAGACGGGGAGCTGTTTTTT.

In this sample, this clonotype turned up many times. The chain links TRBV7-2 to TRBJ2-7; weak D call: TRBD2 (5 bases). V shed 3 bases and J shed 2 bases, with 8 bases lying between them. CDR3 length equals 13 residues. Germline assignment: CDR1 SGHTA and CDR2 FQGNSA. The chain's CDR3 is CASSLGEAYEQYF. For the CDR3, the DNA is TGTGCCAGCAGCTTGGGAGAGGCCTACGAGCAGTACTTC.

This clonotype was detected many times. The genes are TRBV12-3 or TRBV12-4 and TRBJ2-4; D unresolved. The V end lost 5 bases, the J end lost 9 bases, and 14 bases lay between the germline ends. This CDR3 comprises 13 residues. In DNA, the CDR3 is TGTGCCAGCAGTAGAGAGTACTTTGGCATTCAGTACTTC. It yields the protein CASSREYFGIQYF.

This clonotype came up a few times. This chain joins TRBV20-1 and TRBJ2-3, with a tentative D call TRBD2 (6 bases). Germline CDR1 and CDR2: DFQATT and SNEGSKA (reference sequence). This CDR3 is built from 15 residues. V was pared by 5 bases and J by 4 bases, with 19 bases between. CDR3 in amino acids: CSAYPGLGAADTQYF. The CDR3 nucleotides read TGCAGTGCTTACCCGGGACTCGGGGCTGCAGATACGCAGTATTTT.

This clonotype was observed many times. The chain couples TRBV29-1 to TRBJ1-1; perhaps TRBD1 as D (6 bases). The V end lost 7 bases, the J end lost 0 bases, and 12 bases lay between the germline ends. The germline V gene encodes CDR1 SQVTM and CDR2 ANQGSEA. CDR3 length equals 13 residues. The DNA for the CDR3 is TGCAGCGGGAAAGACAGGATGAACACTGAAGCTTTCTTT. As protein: CSGKDRMNTEAFF.

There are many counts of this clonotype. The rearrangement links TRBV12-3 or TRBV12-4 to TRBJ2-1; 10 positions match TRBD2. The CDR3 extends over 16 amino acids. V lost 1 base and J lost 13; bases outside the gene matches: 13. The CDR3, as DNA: TGTGCCAGCAGTTTAGACACTAGAAGCGGGGGGGCGTCACAGTTCTTC. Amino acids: CASSLDTRSGGASQFF.

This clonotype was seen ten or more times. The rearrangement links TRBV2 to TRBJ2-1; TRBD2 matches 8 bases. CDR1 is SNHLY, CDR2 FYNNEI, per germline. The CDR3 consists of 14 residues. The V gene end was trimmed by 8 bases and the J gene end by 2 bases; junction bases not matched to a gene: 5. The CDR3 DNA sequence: TGTGCCAGCGGCCGGGAGGGCCCCTACAATGAGCAGTTCTTC. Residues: CASGREGPYNEQFF.

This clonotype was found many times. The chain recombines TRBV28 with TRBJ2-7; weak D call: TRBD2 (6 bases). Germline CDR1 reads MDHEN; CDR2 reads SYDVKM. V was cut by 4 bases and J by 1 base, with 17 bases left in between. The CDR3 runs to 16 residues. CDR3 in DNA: TGTGCCAGCAGTTCCCCGGCGGGGCCAAGGTCCTACGAGCAGTACTTC. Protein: CASSSPAGPRSYEQYF.

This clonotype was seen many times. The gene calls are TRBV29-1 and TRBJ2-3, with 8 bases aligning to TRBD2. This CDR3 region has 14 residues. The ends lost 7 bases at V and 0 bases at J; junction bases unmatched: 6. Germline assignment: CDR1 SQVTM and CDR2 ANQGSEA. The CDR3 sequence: CSAPAGVSTDTQYF. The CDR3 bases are TGCAGCGCCCCAGCGGGAGTTAGCACAGATACGCAGTATTTT.

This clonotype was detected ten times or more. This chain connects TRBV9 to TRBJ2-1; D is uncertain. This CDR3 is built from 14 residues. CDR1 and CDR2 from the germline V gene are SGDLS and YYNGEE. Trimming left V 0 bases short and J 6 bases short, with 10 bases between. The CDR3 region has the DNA TGTGCCAGCAGCGTAGGTGGGTTCGTCAATGAGCAGTTCTTC. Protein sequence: CASSVGGFVNEQFF.

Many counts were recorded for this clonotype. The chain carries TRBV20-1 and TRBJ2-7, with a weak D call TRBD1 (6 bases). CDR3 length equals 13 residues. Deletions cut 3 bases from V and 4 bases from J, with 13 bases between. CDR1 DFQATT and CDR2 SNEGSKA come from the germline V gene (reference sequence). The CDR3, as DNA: TGCAGTGCTAGCCGGGACACGTTTTACGAGCAGTACTTC. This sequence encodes CSASRDTFYEQYF.

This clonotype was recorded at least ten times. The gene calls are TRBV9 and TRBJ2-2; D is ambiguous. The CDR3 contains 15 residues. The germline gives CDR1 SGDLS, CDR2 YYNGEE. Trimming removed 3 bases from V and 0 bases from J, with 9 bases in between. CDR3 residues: CASSGKAANTGELFF. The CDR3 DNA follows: TGTGCCAGCAGCGGAAAGGCAGCGAACACCGGGGAGCTGTTTTTT.

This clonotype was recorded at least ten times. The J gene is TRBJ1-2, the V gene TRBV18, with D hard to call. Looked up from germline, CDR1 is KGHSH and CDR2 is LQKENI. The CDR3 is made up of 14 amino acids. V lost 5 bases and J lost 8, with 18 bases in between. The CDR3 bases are TGTGCCAGCTCAGGAGGGAAGGATCCCTTCGGCTACACCTTC. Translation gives CASSGGKDPFGYTF.

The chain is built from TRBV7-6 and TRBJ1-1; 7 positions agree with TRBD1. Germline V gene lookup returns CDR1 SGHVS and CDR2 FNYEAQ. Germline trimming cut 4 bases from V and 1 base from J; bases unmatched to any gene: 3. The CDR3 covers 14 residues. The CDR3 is CASSSQGENTEAFF. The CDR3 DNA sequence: TGTGCCAGCAGCTCCCAGGGGGAGAACACTGAAGCTTTCTTT.

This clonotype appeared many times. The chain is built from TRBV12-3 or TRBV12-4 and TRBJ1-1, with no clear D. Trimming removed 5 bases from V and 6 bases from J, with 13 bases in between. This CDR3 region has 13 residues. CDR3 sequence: CASSLNLRAEAFF. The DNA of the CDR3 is TGTGCCAGCAGTCTAAACCTTAGGGCTGAAGCTTTCTTT.

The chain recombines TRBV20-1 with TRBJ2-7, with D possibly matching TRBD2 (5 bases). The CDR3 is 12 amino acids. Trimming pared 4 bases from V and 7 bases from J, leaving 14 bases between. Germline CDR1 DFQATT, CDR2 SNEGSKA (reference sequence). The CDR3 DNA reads TGCAGTGCTAACCTCGCGGGCCCGGAGCAGTACTTC. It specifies CSANLAGPEQYF.

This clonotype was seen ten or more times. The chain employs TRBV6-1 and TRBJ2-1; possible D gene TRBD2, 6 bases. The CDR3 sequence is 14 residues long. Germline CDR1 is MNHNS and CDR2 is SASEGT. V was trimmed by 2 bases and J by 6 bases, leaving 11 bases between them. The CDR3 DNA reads TGTGCCAGCAGTGAAAGGAGTAGCGGCAATGAGCAGTTCTTC. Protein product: CASSERSSGNEQFF.

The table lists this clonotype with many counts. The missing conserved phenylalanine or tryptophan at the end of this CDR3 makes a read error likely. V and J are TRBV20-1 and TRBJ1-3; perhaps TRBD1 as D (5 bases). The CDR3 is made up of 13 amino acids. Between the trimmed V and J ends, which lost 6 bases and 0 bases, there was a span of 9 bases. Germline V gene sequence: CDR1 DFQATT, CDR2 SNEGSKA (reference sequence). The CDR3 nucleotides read TGCAGTGCACCCGACAGCTCTGGAAACACCATATATGTT. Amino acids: CSAPDSSGNTIYV.

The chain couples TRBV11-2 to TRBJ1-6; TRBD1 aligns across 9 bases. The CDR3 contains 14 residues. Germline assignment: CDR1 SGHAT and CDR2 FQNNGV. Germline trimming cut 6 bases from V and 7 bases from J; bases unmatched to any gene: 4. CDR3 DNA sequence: TGTGCCAGCAGGCCTGGACAGGGGAATTCACCCCTCCACTTT. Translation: CASRPGQGNSPLHF.